A selection of T cell receptor beta chains follows, all from one sample in a study of OX40 agonist ivuxolimab in advanced cancers. TCRdb's table, derived via immunoSEQ multiplex PCR, lists solely in-frame clones and lacks some. The sample holds 95,000 to 110,000 clones, around 93% seen once. Sequences were derived from CD4+ or CD8+ T cells sorted from blood, sampled in a trial of the OX40 agonist ivuxolimab. These TCRs come from an adult with an advanced solid tumor such as melanoma, head and neck, liver or kidney cancer. The CDR3 runs from the conserved cysteine through the conserved F or W. The order of the fields is J gene, V gene, CDR3 protein.

J: TRBJ2-1
V: TRBV28
CDR3: CASSLGGGYNEQFF

J: TRBJ2-1
V: TRBV5-4
CDR3: CASSWDRDNEQFF

J: TRBJ2-1
V: TRBV11-2
CDR3: CASSLDAGGPNEQFF

J: TRBJ2-2
V: TRBV19
CDR3: CASSWDAKTGELFF

J: TRBJ2-7
V: TRBV5-1
CDR3: CASSLSRDRGLPYEQYF

J: TRBJ1-2
V: TRBV6-5
CDR3: CASSFAGTGVSYGYTF

J: TRBJ1-1
V: TRBV19
CDR3: CASQQGSEAFF

J: TRBJ1-3
V: TRBV5-1
CDR3: CASRGPAGNTIYF

J: NA
V: TRBV7-9
CDR3: CASRDGTGRAYEQYF

J: TRBJ1-4
V: TRBV28
CDR3: CASSFGFDYEKLFF

J: TRBJ1-1
V: TRBV6-6
CDR3: CASSGRAGRTNTEAFF

J: TRBJ1-5
V: TRBV5-1
CDR3: CASSLDPSNQPQHF

J: TRBJ2-1
V: TRBV7-7
CDR3: CASSPSRGIEQFF

J: TRBJ1-1
V: TRBV5-6
CDR3: CASTLLRDREWSTEAFF

J: TRBJ2-7
V: TRBV6-6
CDR3: CASSLDLGSSYEQYF

J: TRBJ2-5
V: TRBV11-3
CDR3: CASSLDGWAREETQYF

J: TRBJ2-6
V: TRBV14
CDR3: CASSQGTPGANVLTF

J: TRBJ1-1
V: TRBV18
CDR3: CASSPRTGEAEAFF

J: TRBJ1-2
V: TRBV7-2
CDR3: CASSSATGAVNYGYTF

J: TRBJ1-1
V: TRBV5-1
CDR3: CASSFSGTYTEAFF

J: TRBJ2-5
V: TRBV7-7
CDR3: CASSPIAGGQETQYF

J: TRBJ2-7
V: TRBV19
CDR3: CASSRTSANYEQYF

J: TRBJ1-2
V: TRBV7-2
CDR3: CASSLAETGDEGYTF

J: TRBJ1-1
V: TRBV28
CDR3: CASSPGGRSEAFF

J: TRBJ2-1
V: TRBV7-2
CDR3: CASSFGSSGYNGQFF

J: TRBJ2-2
V: TRBV15
CDR3: CATSRQGETGELFF

J: TRBJ1-5
V: TRBV28
CDR3: CASSTLPPGSYDQPQHF

J: TRBJ1-2
V: TRBV28
CDR3: CASSLRGGVGGYTF

J: TRBJ1-1
V: TRBV18
CDR3: CASSPAQGGTEAFF

J: TRBJ1-2
V: TRBV13
CDR3: CASSLEYSNYGYTF

J: TRBJ1-6
V: TRBV27
CDR3: CASSLSPDSYNSPLHF

J: TRBJ2-2
V: TRBV6-6
CDR3: CASTLGLAGNTGELFF

J: TRBJ2-5
V: TRBV12-5
CDR3: CASGLRETQYF

J: TRBJ2-7
V: TRBV5-1
CDR3: CASSLGTAFLYEQYF

J: TRBJ2-3
V: TRBV6-4
CDR3: CASSGGNTGTTQYF

J: TRBJ2-7
V: TRBV19
CDR3: CASSNPTGALYEQYF

J: TRBJ1-1
V: TRBV19
CDR3: CASSFRGFTEAFF

J: TRBJ1-3
V: TRBV25-1
CDR3: CASSESGRGGKSGNTIYF

J: TRBJ1-5
V: TRBV19
CDR3: CASSTGERNQPQHF

J: TRBJ2-7
V: TRBV19
CDR3: CASKTDRGHEQYF

J: TRBJ1-2
V: TRBV7-2
CDR3: CASSLGTGDTGYTF

J: TRBJ1-1
V: TRBV6-6
CDR3: CASSSQGGTEAFF

J: TRBJ2-7
V: TRBV5-6
CDR3: CASSLRVPEQYF

J: TRBJ1-1
V: TRBV4-1
CDR3: CASSQRDRGHTEAFF

J: TRBJ2-1
V: TRBV10-1
CDR3: CASSESTRDSGRGSYNEQFF

J: TRBJ2-3
V: TRBV2
CDR3: CASSPEVSQYF

J: TRBJ1-2
V: TRBV28
CDR3: CASSEGSIQYYGYTF

J: TRBJ1-1
V: TRBV10-3
CDR3: CAISAPPGVGTEAFF

J: TRBJ1-4
V: TRBV5-4
CDR3: CASSPAPGEKLFF

J: TRBJ2-7
V: TRBV5-1
CDR3: CASSLVGQTYEQYF

J: TRBJ1-5
V: TRBV2
CDR3: CASSAWTGRNQPQHF

J: TRBJ2-2
V: TRBV4-3
CDR3: CASSQDKGQTHTGELFF

J: TRBJ2-1
V: TRBV6-5
CDR3: CASSYQDRVNEQFF

J: TRBJ2-1
V: TRBV29-1
CDR3: CSERTSRTGNEQFF

J: TRBJ1-1
V: TRBV6-5
CDR3: CASSYGQGGSEAFF